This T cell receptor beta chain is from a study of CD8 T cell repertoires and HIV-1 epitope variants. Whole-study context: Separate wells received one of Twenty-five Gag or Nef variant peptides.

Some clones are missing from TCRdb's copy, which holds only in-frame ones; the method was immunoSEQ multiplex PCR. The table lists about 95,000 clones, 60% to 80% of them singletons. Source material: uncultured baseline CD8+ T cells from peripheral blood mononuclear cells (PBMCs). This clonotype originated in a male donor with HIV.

CDR3 sequence: CASSPGQGRAEAFF. The CDR3 region has the DNA TGTGCCAGCAGCCCCGGACAGGGCAGAGCTGAAGCTTTCTTT. V is TRBV6-5 and J is TRBJ1-1; the match to TRBD1 covers 8 bases. This CDR3 spans 14 amino acids. V lost 6 bases to trimming and J lost 6 bases; unmatched junction nucleotides: 9. Germline-derived CDR1 and CDR2 are MNHEY and SVGAGI.